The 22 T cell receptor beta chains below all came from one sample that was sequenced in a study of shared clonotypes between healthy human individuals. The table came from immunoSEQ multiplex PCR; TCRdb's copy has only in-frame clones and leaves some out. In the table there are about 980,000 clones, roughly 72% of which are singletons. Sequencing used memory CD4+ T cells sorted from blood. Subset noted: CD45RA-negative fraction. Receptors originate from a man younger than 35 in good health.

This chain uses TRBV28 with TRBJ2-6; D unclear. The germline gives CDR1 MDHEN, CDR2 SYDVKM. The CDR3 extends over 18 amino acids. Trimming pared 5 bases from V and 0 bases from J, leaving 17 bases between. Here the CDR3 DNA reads TGTGCCAGCAGTCCACCCACGAAGAGGAGCTCTGGGGCCAACGTCCTGACTTTC. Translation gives CASSPPTKRSSGANVLTF.

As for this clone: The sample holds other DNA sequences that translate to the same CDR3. The CDR3 nucleotides read TGTGCCAGCAGTTACGCGGGTGGCTACACCTTC. This codes for CASSYAGGYTF. V and J are TRBV6-5 and TRBJ1-2; no firm D call. V was shortened by 2 bases and J by 7 bases, with 5 bases between the two germline ends. Germline CDR1 and CDR2: MNHEY and SVGAGI. The CDR3 is 11 residues long.

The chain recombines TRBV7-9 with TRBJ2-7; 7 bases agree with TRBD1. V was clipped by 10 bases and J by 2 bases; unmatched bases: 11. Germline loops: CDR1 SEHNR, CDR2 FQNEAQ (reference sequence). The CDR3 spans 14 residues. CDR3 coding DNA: TGTGCCATCTCGGACCGGACAGGCGCCTACGAGCAGTACTTC. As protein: CAISDRTGAYEQYF.

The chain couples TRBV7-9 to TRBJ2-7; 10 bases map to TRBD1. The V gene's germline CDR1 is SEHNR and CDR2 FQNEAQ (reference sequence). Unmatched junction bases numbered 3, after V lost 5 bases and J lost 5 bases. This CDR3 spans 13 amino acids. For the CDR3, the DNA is TGTGCCAGCAGCCGGACAGGGGGGCACGAGCAGTACTTC. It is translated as CASSRTGGHEQYF.

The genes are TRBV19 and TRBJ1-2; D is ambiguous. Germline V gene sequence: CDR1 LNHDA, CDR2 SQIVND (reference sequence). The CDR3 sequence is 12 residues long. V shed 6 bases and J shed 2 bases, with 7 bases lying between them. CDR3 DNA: TGTGCCAGTAGGGCGGCAAACTATGGCTACACCTTC. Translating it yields CASRAANYGYTF. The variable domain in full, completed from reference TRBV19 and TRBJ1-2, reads DGGITQSPKYLFRKEGQNVTLSCEQNLNHDAMYWYRQDPGQGLRLIYYSQIVNDFQKGDIAEGYSVSREKKESFPLTVTSAQKNPTAFYLCASRAANYGYTFGSGTRLTVV.

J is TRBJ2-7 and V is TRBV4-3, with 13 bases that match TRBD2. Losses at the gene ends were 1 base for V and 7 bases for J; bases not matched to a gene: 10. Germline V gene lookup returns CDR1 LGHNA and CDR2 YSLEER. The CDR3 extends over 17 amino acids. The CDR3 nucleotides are TGCGCCAGCAGCCAAGGGAGAGGACTAGCGGGAGTAAGAGAGCAGTACTTC. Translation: CASSQGRGLAGVREQYF.

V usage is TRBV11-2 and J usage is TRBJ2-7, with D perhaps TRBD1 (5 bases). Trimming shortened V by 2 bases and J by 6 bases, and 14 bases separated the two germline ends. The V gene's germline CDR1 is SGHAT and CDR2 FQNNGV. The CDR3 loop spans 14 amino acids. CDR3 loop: CASSLPPQELEQYF. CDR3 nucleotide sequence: TGTGCCAGCAGCTTACCGCCACAGGAGCTCGAGCAGTACTTC.

This CDR3 is CASSEGSSGANVLTF. DNA for the CDR3: TGTGCCAGCAGTGAGGGGAGCTCTGGGGCCAACGTCCTGACTTTC. The chain recombines TRBV9 with TRBJ2-6; D tentatively reads TRBD1 or TRBD2 (5 bases each). Germline V CDR1 and CDR2: SGDLS, YYNGEE. The CDR3 is made up of 15 amino acids. V was clipped by 5 bases and J by 0 bases, with 9 bases between them.

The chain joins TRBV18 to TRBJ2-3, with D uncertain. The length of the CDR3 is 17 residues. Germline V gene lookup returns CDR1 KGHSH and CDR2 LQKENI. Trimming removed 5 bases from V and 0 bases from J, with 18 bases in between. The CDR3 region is CASSINGVTTSTDTQYF. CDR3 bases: TGTGCCAGCTCAATCAATGGTGTGACAACTAGCACAGATACGCAGTATTTT.

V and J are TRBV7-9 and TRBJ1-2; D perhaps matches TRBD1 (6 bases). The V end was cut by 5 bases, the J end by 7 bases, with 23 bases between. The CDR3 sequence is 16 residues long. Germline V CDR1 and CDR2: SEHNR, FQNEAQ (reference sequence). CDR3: CASSPNRDTPRGGYTF. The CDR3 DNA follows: TGTGCCAGCAGCCCGAATCGGGACACCCCTCGTGGTGGCTACACCTTC.

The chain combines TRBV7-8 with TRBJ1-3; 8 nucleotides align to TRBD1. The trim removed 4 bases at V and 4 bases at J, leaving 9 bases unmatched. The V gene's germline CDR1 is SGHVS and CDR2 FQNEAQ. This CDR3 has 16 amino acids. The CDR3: CASSYRQGPRGNTIYF. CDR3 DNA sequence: TGTGCCAGCAGCTACAGACAGGGGCCGAGAGGAAACACCATATATTTT.

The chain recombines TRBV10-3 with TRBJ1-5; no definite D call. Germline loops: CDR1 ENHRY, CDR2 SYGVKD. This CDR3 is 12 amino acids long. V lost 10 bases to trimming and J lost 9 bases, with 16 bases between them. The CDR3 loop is CATSLEYGPQHF. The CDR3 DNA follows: TGTGCCACCTCCCTAGAGTATGGGCCCCAGCATTTT.

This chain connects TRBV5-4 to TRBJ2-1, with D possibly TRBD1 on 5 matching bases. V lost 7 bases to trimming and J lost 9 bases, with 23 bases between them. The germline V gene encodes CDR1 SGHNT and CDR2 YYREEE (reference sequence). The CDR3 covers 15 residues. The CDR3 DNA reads TGTGCCAGCTCCCCGCAGGGCCTCACTACAGGTGAGCAGTTCTTC. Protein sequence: CASSPQGLTTGEQFF.

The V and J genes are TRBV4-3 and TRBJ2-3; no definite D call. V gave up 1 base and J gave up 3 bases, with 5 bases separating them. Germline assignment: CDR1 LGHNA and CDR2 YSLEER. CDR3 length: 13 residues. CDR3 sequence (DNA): TGCGCCAGCAGCCAAGTTCTAACAGATACGCAGTATTTT. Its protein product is CASSQVLTDTQYF.

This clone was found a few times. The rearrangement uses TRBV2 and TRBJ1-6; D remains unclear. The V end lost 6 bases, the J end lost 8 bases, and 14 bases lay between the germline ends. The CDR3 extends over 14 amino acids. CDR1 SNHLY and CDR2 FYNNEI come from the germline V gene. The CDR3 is CASRSRDRDSPLHF. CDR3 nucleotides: TGTGCCAGCAGGTCGCGCGATCGGGATTCACCCCTCCACTTT.

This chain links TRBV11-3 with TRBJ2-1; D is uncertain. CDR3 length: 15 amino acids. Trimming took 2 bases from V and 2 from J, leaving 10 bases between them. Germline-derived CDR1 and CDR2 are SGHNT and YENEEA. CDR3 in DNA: TGTGCCAGCAGCTTATTCGGCGGAGCCTACAATGAGCAGTTCTTC. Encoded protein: CASSLFGGAYNEQFF. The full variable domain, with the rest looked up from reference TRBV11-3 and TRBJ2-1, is EAGVVQSPRYKIIEKKQPVAFWCNPISGHNTLYWYLQNLGQGPELLIRYENEEAVDDSQLPKDRFSAERLKGVDSTLKIQPAELGDSAVYLCASSLFGGAYNEQFFGPGTRLTVL.

The CDR3 coding sequence is TGTGCCAGCAGCGAAGGACTAGCAAACATTCAGTACTTC. Translating it yields CASSEGLANIQYF. V gene TRBV7-2 combines with J gene TRBJ2-4; 8 bases agree with TRBD2. CDR1 is SGHTA and CDR2 is FQGNSA in the germline V gene. V gave up 5 bases and J gave up 6 bases; unmatched junction bases: 3. The CDR3 is made up of 13 amino acids.

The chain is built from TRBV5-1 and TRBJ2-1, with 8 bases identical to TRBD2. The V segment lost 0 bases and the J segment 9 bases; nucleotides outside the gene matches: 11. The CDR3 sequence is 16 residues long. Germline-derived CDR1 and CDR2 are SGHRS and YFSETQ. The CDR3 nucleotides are TGCGCCAGCAGCTTGGGTCCAGCGGGAGTCCCGAGTGAGCAGTTCTTC. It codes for CASSLGPAGVPSEQFF.

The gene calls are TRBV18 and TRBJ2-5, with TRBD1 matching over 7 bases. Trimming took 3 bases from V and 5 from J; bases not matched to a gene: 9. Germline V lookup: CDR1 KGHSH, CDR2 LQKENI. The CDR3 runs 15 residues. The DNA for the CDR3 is TGTGCCAGCTCACCGACACAGGGGTTCAGGGAGACCCAGTACTTC. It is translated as CASSPTQGFRETQYF. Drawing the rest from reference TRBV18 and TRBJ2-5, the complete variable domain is NAGVMQNPRHLVRRRGQEARLRCSPMKGHSHVYWYRQLPEEGLKFMVYLQKENIIDESGMPKERFSAEFPKEGPSILRIQQVVRGDSAAYFCASSPTQGFRETQYFGPGTRLLVL.

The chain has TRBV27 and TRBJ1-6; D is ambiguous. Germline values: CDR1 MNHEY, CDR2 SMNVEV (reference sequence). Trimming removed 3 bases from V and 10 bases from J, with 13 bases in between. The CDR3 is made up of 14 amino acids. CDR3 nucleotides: TGTGCCAGCAGTTTCGGGCAGTACGGATCACCCCTCCACTTT. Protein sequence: CASSFGQYGSPLHF.

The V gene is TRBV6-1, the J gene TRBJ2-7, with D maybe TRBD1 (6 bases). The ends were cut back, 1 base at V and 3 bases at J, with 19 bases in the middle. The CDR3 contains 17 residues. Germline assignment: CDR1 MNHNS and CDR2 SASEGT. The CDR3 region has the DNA TGTGCCAGCAGTGAAGTTCTTCGGGTGATACAGGGCTACGAGCAGTACTTC. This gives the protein CASSEVLRVIQGYEQYF.

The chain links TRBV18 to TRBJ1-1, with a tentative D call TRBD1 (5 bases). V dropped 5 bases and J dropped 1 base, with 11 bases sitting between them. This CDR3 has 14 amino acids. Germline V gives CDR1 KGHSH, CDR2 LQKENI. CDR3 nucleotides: TGTGCCAGCTCAGAGACAGTGGGGAACACTGAAGCTTTCTTT. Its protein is CASSETVGNTEAFF.